This TCR beta chain was retrieved from a study of control samples from healthy donors and cancer patients (dated by TCRdb to 2020 to 2021). Libraries were prepared through the immunoSEQ multiplex PCR assay. Held by TCRdb, this immuneACCESS table contains in-frame sequences only and omits some clones. Under half of the omission traces to an unresolved V gene where checked; the cause of the rest is unknown. The sample profile shows about 160,000 clones; around 90% of them were found once. The ten largest clones represent around 11% of the sample. The germline V gene encodes CDR1 SEHNR and CDR2 FQNEAQ (reference sequence). V and J are truncated by 5 bases and 6 bases respectively, leaving an intervening sequence of 10 bases. The CDR3 measures 13 amino acids from cysteine to phenylalanine. The read is trimmed to its CDR3 DNA, 39 bases read in frame from base 1. A note on this clone: This clone's antigen is unknown. Nothing much larger sits one base from this clone, and base qualities are not available.

The origin of this receptor is a man aged 25 to 40 in good health. Sample: blood. The rearrangement joined TRBV7-9 to TRBJ2-2; the D gene may be TRBD1 or TRBD2, since each aligns over 5 bases. CDR3 region: CASSTEGSGELFF. The sequence in DNA is TGTGCCAGCAGCACTGAGGGGTCCGGGGAGCTGTTTTTT.